The T cell receptor beta chain described here comes from a study of blood T cell repertoires in COVID-19. Study in general: Samples came from the United States, Italy and Spain, spanning acute and convalescent COVID-19. In each case, the material was cDNA or gDNA derived from T cells, B-cell-depleted T cells, or PBMCs.

Per the original methods: It was from reference gene primer amplification that nucleated cell counts were estimated. The table came from immunoSEQ multiplex PCR; TCRdb's copy has only in-frame clones and leaves some out. The DNA gave D and trimming, while V, J and clone size come from that table. The sample includes 250,000 or so clones, roughly nine tenths of them seen just once. The germline gives CDR1 GTSNPN, CDR2 SVGIG (reference sequence). Deletions cut 8 bases from V and 0 bases from J, with 16 bases between. This CDR3 has 14 residues. The sample holds a few counts of this clone. Material for sequencing was peripheral blood. The receptor was isolated from a man between 60 and 70 years old with acute or convalescent COVID-19. The gene calls are TRBV30 and TRBJ1-2; D is ambiguous. CDR3 loop: CAHSPGFTNYGYTF. The CDR3 DNA is TGTGCCCATAGCCCGGGATTTACTAACTATGGCTACACCTTC. Full variable domain (remainder filled in from reference TRBV30 and TRBJ1-2): SQTIHQWPATLVQPVGSPLSLECTVEGTSNPNLYWYRQAAGRGLQLLFYSVGIGQISSEVPQNLSASRPQDRQFILSSKKLLLSDSGFYLCAHSPGFTNYGYTFGSGTRLTVV.